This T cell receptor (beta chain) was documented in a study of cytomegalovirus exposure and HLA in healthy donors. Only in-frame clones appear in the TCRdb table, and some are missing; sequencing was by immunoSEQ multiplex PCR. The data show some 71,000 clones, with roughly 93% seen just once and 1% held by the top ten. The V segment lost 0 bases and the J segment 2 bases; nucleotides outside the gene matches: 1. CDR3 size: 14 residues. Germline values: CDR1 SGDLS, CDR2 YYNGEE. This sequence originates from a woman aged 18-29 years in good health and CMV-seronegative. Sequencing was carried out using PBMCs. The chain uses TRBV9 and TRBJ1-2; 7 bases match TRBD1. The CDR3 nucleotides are TGTGCCAGCAGCGTAGGAGGGGGCAACTATGGCTACACCTTC. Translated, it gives CASSVGGGNYGYTF.